One T cell receptor (beta chain) is described in this entry. Profiled with immunoSEQ multiplex PCR; TCRdb holds only in-frame clones, not every one. The data contain about 140,000 clones, about 80% of them singletons. The record originates from a study of blood T cell repertoires in COVID-19. Overall study context: Samples came from the United States, Italy and Spain, spanning acute and convalescent COVID-19.

The CDR3 loop spans 16 amino acids. Germline V gene sequence: CDR1 SGHTA, CDR2 FQGNSA. After removal of 1 base from V and 4 bases from J, the junction contained 7 bases not matched to a gene. This TCR was sampled from a woman between 55 and 75 years old with acute or convalescent COVID-19. The genes are TRBV7-2 and TRBJ1-2; TRBD1 aligns across 9 bases. The sample comprised peripheral blood. The CDR3 coding sequence is TGTGCCAGCAGCTTAGAACCGGGGACAGGGCCCTATGGCTACACCTTC. Amino acid sequence: CASSLEPGTGPYGYTF.